This passage covers 21 T cell receptor beta chains from one sample sequenced in a study of OX40 agonist ivuxolimab in advanced cancers. Only in-frame clones appear in the TCRdb table, and some are missing; sequencing was by immunoSEQ multiplex PCR. This sample has about 38,000 clones, with around 92% found just once. Specimen: CD4+ or CD8+ T cells sorted from blood, collected in a trial of the OX40 agonist ivuxolimab. The receptor source for this set is an adult with an advanced solid tumor such as melanoma, head and neck, liver or kidney cancer.

The V call is TRBV2, the J call TRBJ2-1; D unresolved. V lost 4 bases and J 0 bases, leaving 7 bases between the germline ends. Germline V CDR1 and CDR2: SNHLY, FYNNEI. CDR3 size: 14 residues. CDR3 region: CASSAVSSYNEQFF. Here the CDR3 DNA reads TGTGCCAGCAGTGCCGTGAGCTCCTACAATGAGCAGTTCTTC.

This chain joins TRBV7-2 and TRBJ2-3; either TRBD1 or TRBD2 may fit D (5 bases each). The CDR3 covers 15 residues. CDR1 and CDR2 (germline): SGHTA, FQGNSA. V was cut by 1 base and J by 2 bases, with 10 bases left in between. CDR3: CASSLGGTITDTQYF. The CDR3 DNA is TGTGCCAGCAGCTTAGGGGGGACGATCACAGATACGCAGTATTTT.

The J gene is TRBJ1-5, the V gene TRBV7-3; D call uncertain. The length of the CDR3 is 13 residues. Germline values: CDR1 SGHTA, CDR2 FQGTGA. V was pared by 5 bases and J by 9 bases, with 14 bases between. DNA for the CDR3: TGTGCCAGCAGCCAAGACGGGTTGGGGCCCCAGCATTTT. Protein: CASSQDGLGPQHF.

The chain recombines TRBV2 with TRBJ2-7, with a possible D match to TRBD2 (5 bases). V lost 6 bases, J lost 2 bases, and 14 bases lay in between. Germline loops: CDR1 SNHLY, CDR2 FYNNEI. The CDR3 runs 14 residues. CDR3 amino acids: CASRMGSGTYEQYF. The CDR3 region has the DNA TGTGCCAGCAGGATGGGGTCGGGGACCTACGAGCAGTACTTC.

J is TRBJ1-5 and V is TRBV9; D is uncertain. Germline V lookup: CDR1 SGDLS, CDR2 YYNGEE. With 3 bases removed from V and 1 base from J, the gap between germline ends came to 8 bases. The CDR3 spans 14 residues. The CDR3 nucleotides read TGTGCCAGCAGCGGAGGACGGAGCAATCAGCCCCAGCATTTT. Amino acids: CASSGGRSNQPQHF. The full variable domain, its missing parts supplied by reference TRBV9 and TRBJ1-5, is DSGVTQTPKHLITATGQRVTLRCSPRSGDLSVYWYQQSLDQGLQFLIQYYNGEERAKGNILERFSAQQFPDLHSELNLSSLELGDSALYFCASSGGRSNQPQHFGDGTRLSIL.

V is TRBV18 and J is TRBJ2-4, with 13 bases lining up with TRBD2. Trimming cost V 2 bases and J 6 bases; bases outside gene matches: 10. The CDR3 runs 18 residues. The germline gives CDR1 KGHSH, CDR2 LQKENI. Here the CDR3 reads CASSPDPGTSGEGNIQYF. The CDR3 nucleotides read TGTGCCAGCTCACCAGACCCCGGGACTAGCGGGGAGGGAAACATTCAGTACTTC.

The chain links TRBV5-6 to TRBJ1-6; D is unresolved. The CDR3 has 17 residues. Trimming shortened V by 5 bases and J by 0 bases, and 15 bases separated the two germline ends. Germline V gene lookup returns CDR1 SGHDT and CDR2 YYEEEE. The CDR3 here is CASSRRSISSYNSPLHF. The CDR3, as DNA: TGTGCCAGCAGTCGGAGAAGTATCTCCTCCTATAATTCACCCCTCCACTTT.

The chain employs TRBV9 and TRBJ1-2, with 8 bases lining up with TRBD1. The germline V gene has CDR1 SGDLS and CDR2 YYNGEE. Losses at the gene ends were 3 bases for V and 0 bases for J; bases not matched to a gene: 10. This CDR3 has 17 amino acids. CDR3 nucleotide sequence: TGTGCCAGCAGCGGACAGGGGTCCTCGACCTCTAACTATGGCTACACCTTC. Encoded protein: CASSGQGSSTSNYGYTF.

The V and J genes are TRBV2 and TRBJ2-2; D is unclear. Trimming took 4 bases from V and 4 from J, leaving 13 bases between them. The V gene's germline CDR1 is SNHLY and CDR2 FYNNEI. This CDR3 region has 15 residues. DNA for the CDR3: TGTGCCAGCAGTGTAGTACGGGTGGGCACCGGGGAGCTGTTTTTT. Residues: CASSVVRVGTGELFF. Together with reference TRBV2 and TRBJ2-2, the CDR3 gives the full variable domain: EPEVTQTPSHQVTQMGQEVILRCVPISNHLYFYWYRQILGQKVEFLVSFYNNEISEKSEIFDDQFSVERPDGSNFTLKIRSTKLEDSAMYFCASSVVRVGTGELFFGEGSRLTVL.

The chain combines TRBV7-9 with TRBJ2-7; 8 nucleotides align to TRBD1. This CDR3 comprises 13 residues. The germline gives CDR1 SEHNR, CDR2 FQNEAQ (reference sequence). With 5 bases clipped from V and 2 bases from J, the junction kept 2 bases outside the gene matches. CDR3 sequence reads: CASSPGGPYEQYV. The CDR3 DNA reads TGTGCCAGCAGCCCAGGGGGCCCCTACGAGCAGTACGTC.

The chain has TRBV5-5 and TRBJ2-4, with 9 bases that match TRBD1. This CDR3 contains 13 residues. Germline V lookup: CDR1 SGHKS, CDR2 YYEKEE (reference sequence). Trimming cost V 3 bases and J 9 bases; bases outside gene matches: 4. The CDR3 coding sequence is TGTGCCAGCAGCTCGGACAGGGGAAGCATTCAGTACTTC. Residues: CASSSDRGSIQYF.

J is TRBJ2-5 and V is TRBV9; D might be TRBD1 (5 bases). Germline V gene sequence: CDR1 SGDLS, CDR2 YYNGEE. The CDR3 extends over 15 amino acids. Trimming pared 0 bases from V and 2 bases from J, leaving 11 bases between. CDR3 nucleotides: TGTGCCAGCAGCGTAGTTTCAGGGCGGCAAGAGACCCAGTACTTC. Translating gives CASSVVSGRQETQYF.

The rearrangement uses TRBV27 and TRBJ1-5; D unclear. Trimming shortened V by 7 bases and J by 3 bases, and 10 bases separated the two germline ends. Germline V lookup: CDR1 MNHEY, CDR2 SMNVEV (reference sequence). There are 13 residues in the CDR3. CDR3 protein: CASTGLNNQPQHF. Written as DNA, the CDR3 is TGTGCCAGCACTGGACTGAACAATCAGCCCCAGCATTTT.

CDR3 region: CASSQAYRERAYNEQFF. CDR3 bases: TGTGCCAGCAGCCAAGCCTACAGGGAACGGGCCTACAATGAGCAGTTCTTC. V usage is TRBV14 and J usage is TRBJ2-1, with D possibly matching TRBD1 (6 bases). Trimming took 1 base from V and 2 from J, leaving 15 bases between them. The germline gives CDR1 SGHDN, CDR2 FVKESK. The CDR3 extends over 17 amino acids.

The genes are TRBV7-8 and TRBJ2-5; D is perhaps TRBD2 (5 bases). The last part of the DNA fits TRBJ2-7 better; the J call may be wrong. The CDR3 has 13 residues. Germline CDR1 reads SGHVS; CDR2 reads FQNEAQ. CDR3 coding DNA: TGTGCCAGCAGCTTATGGGAGACCTACGAGCAGTACTTC. It yields the protein CASSLWETYEQYF.

The V and J genes are TRBV6-5 and TRBJ1-2; the D is unclear. The germline gives CDR1 MNHEY, CDR2 SVGAGI. CDR3 length: 13 amino acids. Between the trimmed V and J ends, which lost 7 bases and 4 bases, there was a span of 13 bases. CDR3 coding DNA: TGTGCCAGCATGGCAGAAGCTCCCTATGGCTACACCTTC. Its protein product is CASMAEAPYGYTF.

The chain is built from TRBV19 and TRBJ2-1; unclear D gene. The CDR3 has 16 amino acids. V was cut by 3 bases and J by 1 base, with 13 bases left in between. Germline V gene sequence: CDR1 LNHDA, CDR2 SQIVND (reference sequence). In nucleotides, the CDR3 is TGTGCCAGTAGTATCACGGCAGGAGCTTCCTACAATGAGCAGTTCTTC. Its translation is CASSITAGASYNEQFF. Supplemented by reference TRBV19 and TRBJ2-1, the full variable domain reads DGGITQSPKYLFRKEGQNVTLSCEQNLNHDAMYWYRQDPGQGLRLIYYSQIVNDFQKGDIAEGYSVSREKKESFPLTVTSAQKNPTAFYLCASSITAGASYNEQFFGPGTRLTVL.

This chain links TRBV5-1 with TRBJ2-5; D is undetermined. V was cut by 0 bases and J by 1 base, with 10 bases left in between. The CDR3 is 15 amino acids. CDR1 is SGHRS and CDR2 is YFSETQ in the germline V gene. The CDR3 DNA reads TGCGCCAGCAGCTTGGATCGCAGTCCCCAAGAGACCCAGTACTTC. This codes for CASSLDRSPQETQYF.

This chain uses TRBV7-9 with TRBJ2-5; the D is unclear. CDR1 and CDR2 (germline): SEHNR, FQNEAQ (reference sequence). The CDR3 sequence is 12 residues long. V was trimmed by 5 bases and J by 4 bases, leaving 8 bases between them. The CDR3 is CASSPARETQYF. CDR3 DNA sequence: TGTGCCAGCAGCCCGGCTCGAGAGACCCAGTACTTC.

The CDR3 loop is CASSWTSGIYNEQFF. DNA for the CDR3: TGCGCCAGCAGCTGGACTAGCGGGATCTACAATGAGCAGTTCTTC. The gene calls are TRBV4-1 and TRBJ2-1; 12 bases agree with TRBD2. The CDR3 loop spans 15 amino acids. Germline V CDR1 and CDR2: MGHRA, YSYEKL. Trimming removed 5 bases from V and 3 bases from J; junction bases left unmatched: 2.

The rearrangement uses TRBV7-2 and TRBJ2-7; D possibly corresponds to TRBD2 (6 bases). Trimming removed 7 bases at V and 3 bases at J, with 13 bases between. The CDR3 sequence is 13 residues long. Germline loops: CDR1 SGHTA, CDR2 FQGNSA. The CDR3 sequence: CASTAGGVYEQYV. The CDR3 DNA sequence: TGTGCCAGCACGGCCGGGGGTGTCTACGAGCAGTACGTC.